One T cell receptor beta chain is described in this entry. TCRdb's table, derived via immunoSEQ multiplex PCR, lists solely in-frame clones and lacks some. The sample shows about 87,000 clones, roughly 86% of them seen only once. These data originate in a study of radiotherapy plus CTLA-4 blockade in lung cancer. Study details: Across the patients, objective responses occurred in approximately 17%, and disease control in 31%.

The CDR3 totals 14 residues. Trimming took off 0 bases at V and 2 bases at J, with 7 bases between the two ends. Germline V gives CDR1 SGHRS, CDR2 YFSETQ. The receptor was derived from a human donor with non-small cell lung cancer that progressed on radiotherapy plus ipilimumab. Sample: peripheral blood, taken from a patient treated with radiotherapy plus ipilimumab. The gene calls are TRBV5-1 and TRBJ2-3; D gene ambiguous. The CDR3 DNA is TGCGCCAGCAGCTTGGGGCAGCCCACAGATACGCAGTATTTT. Its protein product is CASSLGQPTDTQYF.